These T cell receptor beta chains were read from a single sample in a study of graft-versus-host responses after intestinal transplantation. No antigens are known for them. The table came from immunoSEQ multiplex PCR; TCRdb's copy has only in-frame clones and leaves some out. The data contain roughly 80,000 clones, about nine tenths of them singletons. This specimen was unstimulated CD8+ T cells sorted from spleen or lymph node cells, taken before transplant. All receptors come from a human donor who was the organ donor for an intestinal transplant. CDR3s include the opening cysteine and the closing phenylalanine or tryptophan. D genes are given only for firm matches. Clone size is not always given. Where it is, it says once, few, many or a class for expanded clones.

TRBJ2-5 | . | . | TRBV9 | TGTGCCAGCAGCGTAGGGGGGCTAAATGGGGAGACCCAGTACTTC | CASSVGGLNGETQYF
TRBJ2-7 | . | . | TRBV5-8 | TGTGCCAGCAGCTTGGTGGGCTCCTACGAGCAGTACTTC | CASSLVGSYEQYF
TRBJ2-1 | . | TRBD1 | TRBV4-1 | TGCGCCAGCAGCCCGCCGGGACAGAATGAGCAGTTCTTC | CASSPPGQNEQFF
TRBJ2-2 | few | TRBD2 | TRBV28 | TGTGCCACTTCCTCCGGGACTAGGTTAACTGGGGAGCTGTTTTTT | CATSSGTRLTGELFF
TRBJ1-2 | . | . | TRBV30 | TGTGCCTGGAATCGGGGGATTCATGGCTACACCTTC | CAWNRGIHGYTF
TRBJ1-2 | . | . | TRBV4-2 | TGTGCCAGCAGCCAAGAAGGGCGCAGGGAGCATGGCTACACCTTC | CASSQEGRREHGYTF
TRBJ2-3 | once | TRBD2 | TRBV9 | TGTGCCAGCAGCGTAGGAGCTAGCGGGGGCCCCTACCCAGATACGCAGTATTTT | CASSVGASGGPYPDTQYF
TRBJ2-3 | . | . | TRBV30 | TGTGCCTGGGAACAGGGAGATACGCAGTATTTT | CAWEQGDTQYF
TRBJ2-7 | . | . | TRBV7-9 | TGTGCCAGCAGCTTAGGGTCTACCTACGAGCAGTACTTC | CASSLGSTYEQYF
TRBJ1-3 | . | . | TRBV28 | TGTGCCAGCAGTTTGGCTGGGGGGCTGGGGCACACCATATATTTT | CASSLAGGLGHTIYF
TRBJ1-2 | . | TRBD1 | TRBV28 | TGTGCCAGCACCCTGAACCTAGAAGGACAGGGAGTCTATGGCTACACCTTC | CASTLNLEGQGVYGYTF
TRBJ1-3 | once | . | TRBV11-2 | TGTGCCAGCAGCTTAGCTAGGATCTCTGGAAACACCATATATTTT | CASSLARISGNTIYF
TRBJ2-1 | . | . | TRBV4-1 | TGCGCCAGCAGTTACCTAGAGGATGAGCAGTTCTTC | CASSYLEDEQFF
TRBJ2-3 | . | TRBD2 | TRBV5-1 | TGCGCCAGCAGCCGACTAGCGGGGGGCACAGATACGCAGTATTTT | CASSRLAGGTDTQYF
TRBJ2-2 | . | . | TRBV6-4 | TGTGCCAGCAGTGACTCGATCGGACATAACACCGGGGAGCTGTTTTTT | CASSDSIGHNTGELFF
TRBJ2-1 | . | . | TRBV28 | TGTGCCAGCAGTTCCCCCTCGGCCGGGGGTGGAAATGAGCAGTTCTTC | CASSSPSAGGGNEQFF
TRBJ2-7 | . | TRBD2 | TRBV4-2 | TGTGCCAGCAGCCAAGCCAGCGGGGGAGCCTACGAGCAGTACTTC | CASSQASGGAYEQYF
TRBJ2-1 | . | TRBD1 | TRBV2 | TGTGCCAGCAGTGCCTGGGGACAGGGTTTCAATGAGCAGTTCTTC | CASSAWGQGFNEQFF
TRBJ1-5 | . | . | TRBV21-1 | TGTGCCAGCAGCAAAGAAGGAAGCGGAGATCAGCCCCAGCATTTT | CASSKEGSGDQPQHF
TRBJ2-2 | . | TRBD1 | TRBV28 | TGTGCCAGCAGTTTCCCCGGACAGGGTCGAGCGGTGATGCTGTTTTTT | CASSFPGQGRAVMLFF
TRBJ1-5 | . | . | TRBV27 | TGTGCCAGCAGCCCCCTGTGGTGGGCAGGTAATCAGCCCCAGCATTTT | CASSPLWWAGNQPQHF
TRBJ2-1 | . | TRBD1 | TRBV7-9 | TGTGCCAGCAGCTCCGGGACAGGGAATGAGCAGTTCTTC | CASSSGTGNEQFF
TRBJ2-1 | once | . | TRBV4-1 | TGCGCCAGCAGCCAAGATCCCCTGCGACTGTCCTACAATGAGCAGTTCTTC | CASSQDPLRLSYNEQFF
TRBJ2-3 | . | . | TRBV2 | TGTGCCAGCAGTTGGGACCGCACAGATACGCAGTATTTT | CASSWDRTDTQYF
TRBJ2-7 | . | . | TRBV19 | TGTGCCAGTAGTATTAAGTTGGTGGGACTCGGAGGGGCGACCTACGAGCAGTACTTC | CASSIKLVGLGGATYEQYF
TRBJ2-7 | . | . | TRBV19 | TGTGCCAGTAGTTCGACGACAGAAACCTACGAGCAGTACTTC | CASSSTTETYEQYF
TRBJ2-3 | . | . | TRBV29-1 | TGCAGCGTTGGAGGCGTGTTATGGGGGACTCGCACAGATACGCAGTATTTT | CSVGGVLWGTRTDTQYF
TRBJ1-1 | . | . | TRBV28 | TGTGCCAGCAGTTTGGGGCCGAACACTGAAGCTTTCTTT | CASSLGPNTEAFF
TRBJ2-7 | . | . | TRBV6-5 | TGTGCCAGCAGTGGGGAAACCTACGAGCAGTACTTC | CASSGETYEQYF
TRBJ1-3 | once | . | TRBV5-8 | TGTGCCAGCAGCGAGGACTCTACTGGAAACACCATATATTTT | CASSEDSTGNTIYF
TRBJ2-5 | . | TRBD2 | TRBV4-1 | TGCGCCAGCAGCCAAGATCGCAGCGGGGGAATACAAGAGACCCAGTACTTC | CASSQDRSGGIQETQYF
TRBJ2-5 | . | TRBD2 | TRBV9 | TGTGCCAGCAGCGTAGGGGGGGGAACCCAAGAGACCCAGTACTTC | CASSVGGGTQETQYF
TRBJ1-2 | . | . | TRBV7-9 | TGTGCCAGCAGCTCATTCACAGGGACGTCGAACTATGGCTACACCTTC | CASSSFTGTSNYGYTF
TRBJ1-5 | . | . | TRBV19 | TGTGCCAGTAGTAGCGGCCTCACAGAAAGAAGAGACAATCAGCCCCAGCATTTT | CASSSGLTERRDNQPQHF
TRBJ1-1 | . | TRBD1 | TRBV19 | TGTGCCAGTGGACAGGTAAACACTGAAGCTTTCTTT | CASGQVNTEAFF
TRBJ2-1 | . | . | TRBV5-1 | TGCGCCAGCAGCTTCACATTGCCCGGGAATGAGCAGTTCTTC | CASSFTLPGNEQFF
TRBJ1-2 | once | . | TRBV7-2 | TGTGCCAGCAGCCAGAGAGATTCTGCTAACTATGGCTACACCTTC | CASSQRDSANYGYTF
TRBJ1-2 | . | . | TRBV7-9 | TGTGCCAGCAGCTCCGACAGGACATCCTATGGCTACACCTTC | CASSSDRTSYGYTF
TRBJ2-5 | . | . | TRBV14 | TGTGCCAGCAGCCTCGGAGGGACCCAGTACTTC | CASSLGGTQYF
TRBJ2-7 | . | . | TRBV6-5 | TGTGCCAGCAGTTACGGGGGGCAAGTCTACGAGCAGTACTTC | CASSYGGQVYEQYF
TRBJ2-2 | . | . | TRBV6-1 | TGTGCCAGCAGTGAAAACTTGGGCAACCGTGCGGGTCTTACCGGGGAGCTGTTTTTT | CASSENLGNRAGLTGELFF
TRBJ1-2 | . | . | TRBV9 | TGTGCCAGCAGCGTAGGGGAGGGGCAGAAAACCCCCCTTAATTATGGCTACACCTTC | CASSVGEGQKTPLNYGYTF
TRBJ1-1 | . | . | TRBV19 | TGCGGAAGCGGGTCTTTGAACACTGAAGCTTTCTTT | CGSGSLNTEAFF
TRBJ1-5 | . | . | TRBV18 | TGTGCCAGCTCACCGCACACAGGCCAGCCCCAGCATTTT | CASSPHTGQPQHF
TRBJ2-7 | . | . | TRBV9 | TGTGCCAGCAGCGTAGGCCTGGACATAACCTACGAGCAGTACTTC | CASSVGLDITYEQYF